This T cell receptor beta chain was sequenced during a study of radiotherapy plus CTLA-4 blockade in lung cancer. The V gene's germline CDR1 is GTSNPN and CDR2 SVGIG (reference sequence). V lost 4 bases and J lost 1, with 10 bases in between. The CDR3 consists of 13 residues. Sequenced by immunoSEQ multiplex PCR; TCRdb stores in-frame clones only, minus some. The profile shows tens of thousands of clones, roughly 81% of them singletons. V is TRBV30 and J is TRBJ1-1, with a weak D call TRBD1 (6 bases). This clonotype was sampled from a human donor with non-small cell lung cancer whose response to radiotherapy plus ipilimumab could not be evaluated. The source material was peripheral blood, sampled from a patient treated with radiotherapy plus ipilimumab. The CDR3 sequence: CAWTGVGNTEAFF. The CDR3 DNA follows: TGTGCCTGGACAGGGGTGGGGAACACTGAAGCTTTCTTT.